This T cell receptor beta chain emerged from a study of beta chain features in type 1 diabetes. Points from the study as a whole: TCRB CDR3 length was moderately but significantly reduced in all four CD4+ subsets of Type 1 diabetes patients. The study found that naive, central memory and Treg TCRB repertoires appeared more similar in patients than in healthy donors.

The isolated RNA, all of it, was reverse transcribed, so expressed TCRB transcripts were what got sequenced. This table comes from immunoSEQ multiplex PCR, and its TCRdb copy is limited to in-frame clones, with some not included. The data contain 600,000 or so clones, roughly 12% of them singletons. There are 13 residues in the CDR3. V lost 6 bases and J lost 6, with 12 bases in between. Germline V gene lookup returns CDR1 MNHEY and CDR2 SVGAGI. Notes on this clone: Its antigen is not known.

Isolation of CD4+ naive, central memory, regulatory and stem cell-like memory cells was achieved by sorting via CD45RO/CCR7/CD25/CD127/CD95/CD27. Sorting produced populations that all topped 95% purity. J is TRBJ2-1 and V is TRBV6-5, with D possibly called TRBD1 or TRBD2 (5 bases each). Sequencing input: naive CD4+ T cells from blood. The source of this sequence is a young man with type 1 diabetes. The CDR3 coding sequence is TGTGCCAGCAGCGGGACGTGGGGCAATGAGCAGTTCTTC. The encoded protein is CASSGTWGNEQFF.